This is a list of T cell receptor beta chains from one sample in a study of vaccination effects on CD4 cells after COVID-19. The method was immunoSEQ multiplex PCR; TCRdb's version includes in-frame clones alone and lacks a portion of them. The sample has about 50,000 clones, around three quarters seen once. No antigen is known for these receptors. The sequencing used CD4+ T cells from PBMCs cultured without peptide, collected before COVID-19 vaccination. These receptors all come from a human donor who received a COVID-19 vaccine. The CDR3 runs from the conserved cysteine through the conserved F or W. A D gene is named only where the DNA matches it firmly. Some rows mark clone size as missing; the rest say once, few, many or name a class of expanded clone.

clone_size,v_call,d_call,j_call,cdr3_aa,cdr3_nt
once,TRBV5-1,TRBD1,TRBJ1-2,CASSLWTGSNYGYTF,TGCGCCAGCAGCTTGTGGACAGGGTCTAACTATGGCTACACCTTC
NA,TRBV6-5,NA,TRBJ2-3,CATLRQGRTDTQYF,TGTGCCACCCTACGTCAGGGGAGGACAGATACGCAGTATTTT
NA,TRBV11-2,TRBD1,TRBJ1-2,CASSLTGTGETNGYTF,TGTGCCAGCAGCTTAACTGGAACAGGGGAGACGAATGGCTACACCTTC
NA,TRBV7-3,NA,TRBJ2-2,CASSLRDRTVNTGELFF,TGTGCCAGTAGCTTACGGGATCGGACAGTGAACACCGGGGAGCTGTTTTTT
few,TRBV7-2,TRBD2,TRBJ2-2,CASSLATSGGAGELFF,TGTGCCAGCAGCTTAGCGACGAGCGGGGGGGCAGGGGAGCTGTTTTTT
NA,TRBV14,NA,TRBJ1-5,CASSQLFGQPQHF,TGTGCCAGCAGCCAACTGTTTGGACAGCCCCAGCATTTT
NA,TRBV11-1,TRBD1,TRBJ2-5,CASSWTGGAGETQYF,TGTGCCAGCAGCTGGACAGGGGGCGCAGGAGAGACCCAGTACTTC
once,TRBV11-2,NA,TRBJ2-5,CASSRAGATQETQYF,TGTGCCAGCAGCCGGGCGGGGGCCACTCAAGAGACCCAGTACTTC
NA,TRBV5-6,NA,TRBJ1-6,CASSSGAGWNSPLHF,TGTGCCAGCAGCTCGGGGGCAGGGTGGAATTCACCCCTCCACTTT
NA,TRBV5-5,TRBD1,TRBJ1-4,CASSLGQGTTNEKLFF,TGTGCCAGCAGCTTGGGACAGGGTACAACTAATGAAAAACTGTTTTTT
NA,TRBV3-1/TRBV3-2,TRBD2,TRBJ2-5,CASSQGLAGGQETQYF,TGTGCCAGCAGCCAGGGACTAGCGGGGGGACAAGAGACCCAGTACTTC
NA,TRBV7-3,NA,TRBJ1-1,CASSLTVGATEAFF,TGTGCCAGCAGCTTAACGGTCGGGGCCACTGAAGCTTTCTTT
few,TRBV29-1,TRBD1,TRBJ1-3,CSATGQGLSGNTIYF,TGCAGCGCCACCGGACAGGGCCTCTCTGGAAACACCATATATTTT
NA,TRBV5-1,NA,TRBJ1-5,CASSLRLNQPQHF,TGCGCCAGCAGCTTGCGACTTAATCAGCCCCAGCATTTT
NA,TRBV30,NA,TRBJ1-2,CAWRTANYGYTF,TGTGCCTGGAGGACAGCTAACTATGGCTACACCTTC
NA,TRBV6-5,NA,TRBJ1-1,CASSPLSRGNTEAFF,TGTGCCAGCAGTCCCCTTAGCCGCGGGAACACTGAAGCTTTCTTT
NA,TRBV5-6,NA,TRBJ2-3,CASSRQAGLFFTYF,TGTGCCAGCAGTCGACAAGCGGGCCTTTTCTTTACGTATTTT
once,TRBV7-2,NA,TRBJ2-5,CASSLVWETQYF,TGTGCCAGCAGCTTAGTGTGGGAGACCCAGTACTTC
NA,TRBV5-1,NA,TRBJ1-5,CASSLDSNQPQHF,TGCGCCAGCAGCTTGGATAGCAATCAGCCCCAGCATTTT
NA,TRBV5-5,NA,TRBJ2-2,CASSSPGQGNNGELFF,TGTGCCAGCAGCTCCCCCGGGCAGGGAAATAACGGGGAGCTGTTTTTT
NA,TRBV9,NA,TRBJ2-3,CASSVGGGLGDTQYF,TGTGCCAGCAGCGTTGGCGGGGGCCTTGGGGATACGCAGTATTTT
NA,TRBV20-1,NA,TRBJ1-1,CSADEKAFF,TGCAGTGCTGATGAGAAAGCTTTCTTT
NA,TRBV30,NA,TRBJ1-2,CAWRISGPYGYTF,TGTGCCTGGAGGATCTCAGGGCCCTATGGCTACACCTTT
NA,TRBV24-1,NA,TRBJ1-4,CATSDLLANEKLFF,TGTGCCACCAGTGATTTGCTGGCTAATGAAAAACTGTTTTTT
few,TRBV5-1,NA,TRBJ2-2,CASSFSAGPNTGELFF,TGCGCCAGCAGCTTTAGTGCGGGCCCGAACACCGGGGAGCTGTTTTTT
few,TRBV5-4,TRBD1,TRBJ1-2,CASSSHGQGNYGYTF,TGTGCCAGCAGTTCCCATGGACAGGGTAACTATGGCTACACCTTC
NA,TRBV9,TRBD2,TRBJ2-6,CASSRGGSGANVLTF,TGTGCCAGCAGCCGGGGGGGTTCTGGGGCCAACGTCCTGACTTTC
NA,TRBV18,NA,TRBJ2-2,CASSSDWNTGELFF,TGTGCCAGCTCATCCGATTGGAACACCGGGGAGCTGTTTTTT
NA,TRBV6-4,TRBD2,TRBJ2-1,CASRETSGYNEQFF,TGTGCCAGCCGAGAGACTAGCGGCTACAATGAGCAGTTCTTC
NA,TRBV7-8,NA,TRBJ1-1,CASIVGTENTEAFF,TGTGCCAGCATAGTGGGAACCGAGAACACTGAAGCTTTCTTT
NA,TRBV15,NA,TRBJ2-2,CATSRAPRTASNTGELFF,TGTGCCACCAGCAGAGCTCCTAGGACAGCCTCGAACACCGGGGAGCTGTTTTTT
few,TRBV3-1/TRBV3-2,NA,TRBJ1-3,CASSHSAGNTIYF,TGTGCCAGCAGCCATTCCGCAGGAAACACCATATATTTT
NA,TRBV2,NA,TRBJ2-1,CASSVSRDYNEQFF,TGTGCCAGCAGTGTATCCAGGGACTACAATGAGCAGTTCTTC
NA,TRBV29-1,NA,TRBJ2-2,CSVSVTLNTGELFF,TGCAGCGTTAGCGTCACTCTGAACACCGGGGAGCTGTTTTTT
few,TRBV3-1/TRBV3-2,NA,TRBJ1-3,CASSALNPGAGNTIYF,TGTGCCAGCAGCGCGTTAAACCCCGGTGCTGGAAACACCATATATTTT
NA,TRBV7-9,NA,TRBJ1-1,CASSLTEGTEAFF,TGTGCCAGCAGCTTAACGGAGGGCACTGAAGCTTTCTTT
NA,TRBV3-1/TRBV3-2,TRBD2,TRBJ2-3,CASSQNLAGAGDTQYF,TGTGCCAGCAGCCAAAACCTAGCGGGGGCCGGGGATACGCAGTATTTT
NA,TRBV5-5,NA,TRBJ2-5,CASSAGTETQYF,TGTGCCAGCAGCGCGGGGACGGAGACCCAGTACTTC
NA,TRBV7-2,NA,TRBJ1-5,CASTPTGNQPQHF,TGTGCCAGCACCCCTACGGGTAATCAGCCCCAGCATTTT
NA,TRBV5-1,NA,TRBJ1-2,CACRQAEGYGYTF,TGCGCCTGCAGACAGGCGGAAGGTTATGGCTACACCTTC
NA,TRBV6-5,TRBD1,TRBJ1-5,CAGQTGANQPQHF,TGTGCCGGACAGACAGGGGCTAATCAGCCCCAGCATTTT
NA,TRBV9,NA,TRBJ2-2,CASSVLGRANTGELFF,TGTGCCAGCAGCGTCCTCGGCCGGGCTAACACCGGGGAGCTGTTTTTT
NA,TRBV7-9,TRBD1,TRBJ2-3,CASSWDPRQGVSDTQYF,TGTGCCAGCAGCTGGGACCCACGGCAGGGGGTTTCAGATACGCAGTATTTT
NA,TRBV5-1,TRBD1,TRBJ1-1,CASSSGDRGNTEAFF,TGCGCCAGCAGCTCGGGGGACAGGGGGAACACTGAAGCTTTCTTT
NA,TRBV5-4,NA,TRBJ2-2,CASSTGGALNTGELFF,TGTGCCAGCAGCACGGGTGGGGCACTAAACACCGGGGAGCTGTTTTTT
NA,TRBV5-1,NA,TRBJ2-5,CASSFTAQETQYF,TGCGCCAGCAGCTTCACCGCCCAGGAGACCCAGTACTTC
NA,TRBV6-6,TRBD1,TRBJ1-3,CASTTGTGRGNTIYF,TGTGCCAGCACTACCGGGACAGGGAGAGGAAACACCATATATTTT
few,TRBV7-6,TRBD1,TRBJ2-2,CASSPGQGARTGELFF,TGTGCCAGCAGCCCGGGACAGGGGGCGAGGACCGGGGAGCTGTTTTTT
few,TRBV28,NA,TRBJ1-6,CASKRALDNSPLHF,TGTGCCAGTAAAAGGGCACTGGATAATTCACCCCTCCACTTT
NA,TRBV6-1,NA,TRBJ1-2,CASSEPGAVYGYTF,TGTGCCAGCAGTGAGCCGGGCGCGGTGTATGGCTACACCTTC